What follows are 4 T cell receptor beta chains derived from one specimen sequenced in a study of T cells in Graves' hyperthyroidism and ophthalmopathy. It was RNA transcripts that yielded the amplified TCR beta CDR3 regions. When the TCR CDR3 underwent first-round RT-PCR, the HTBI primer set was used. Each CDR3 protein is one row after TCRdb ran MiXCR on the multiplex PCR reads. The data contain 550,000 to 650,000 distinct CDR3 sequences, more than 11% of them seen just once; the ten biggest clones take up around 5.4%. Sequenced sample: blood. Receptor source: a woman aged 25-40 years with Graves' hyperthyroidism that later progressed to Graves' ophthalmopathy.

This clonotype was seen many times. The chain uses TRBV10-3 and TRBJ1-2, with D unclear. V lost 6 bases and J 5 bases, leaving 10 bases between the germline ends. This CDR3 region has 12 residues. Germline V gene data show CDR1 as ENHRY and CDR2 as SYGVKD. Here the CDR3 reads CAIRVEDYGYTF. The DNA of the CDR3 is TGTGCCATCAGAGTGGAGGATTATGGCTACACCTTC.

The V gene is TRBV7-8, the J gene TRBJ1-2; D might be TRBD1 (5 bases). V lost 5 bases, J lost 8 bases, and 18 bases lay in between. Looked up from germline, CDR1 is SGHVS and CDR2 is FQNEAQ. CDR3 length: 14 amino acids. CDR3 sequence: CASSPIGEVGGYTF. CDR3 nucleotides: TGTGCCAGCAGCCCCATAGGGGAGGTAGGAGGCTACACCTTC.

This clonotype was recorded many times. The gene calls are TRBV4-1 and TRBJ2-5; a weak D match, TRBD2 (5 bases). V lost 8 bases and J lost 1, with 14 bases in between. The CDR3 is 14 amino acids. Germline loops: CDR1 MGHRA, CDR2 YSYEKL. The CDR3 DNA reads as TGCGCCAGCGCTCATAAGGGAGTCCAAGAGACCCAGTACTTC. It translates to CASAHKGVQETQYF.

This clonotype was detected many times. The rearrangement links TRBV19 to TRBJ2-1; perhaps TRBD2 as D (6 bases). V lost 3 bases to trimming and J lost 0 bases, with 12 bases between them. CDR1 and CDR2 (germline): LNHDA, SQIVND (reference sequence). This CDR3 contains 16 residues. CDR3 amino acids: CASSIGVGSSYNEQFF. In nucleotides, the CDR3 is TGTGCCAGTAGTATCGGTGTCGGGAGCTCCTACAATGAGCAGTTCTTC.